The sample holds a few counts of the clone carrying this T cell receptor (beta chain). The antigen remains unidentified. This record comes from a study of T cells in Graves' hyperthyroidism and ophthalmopathy. Findings and caveats of the study: With a median lead of approximately 6 months before onset, the model predicted ophthalmopathy. Most clonotypes that expanded in the thyroid above 0.001 also showed up in blood.

Amplification targeted TCR beta CDR3 regions from RNA transcripts. HTBI primers were the set used in a first-round RT-PCR of the TCR CDR3. TCRdb passed the multiplex PCR reads through MiXCR, listing each CDR3 protein once. The sample lists a few hundred thousand distinct CDR3 sequences; approximately 18% were seen once. CDR1 is SQVTM and CDR2 is ANQGSEA in the germline V gene. The CDR3 consists of 14 residues. Trimming cost V 4 bases and J 4 bases; bases outside gene matches: 8. Exclusion of patients followed from uncontrolled infection, other autoimmune disease, pregnancy or lactation. In making diagnoses, clinical symptoms, serum thyroxine and TRAb, thyroid ultrasound and orbital computed tomography were all used.

The specimen was blood. The receptor was isolated from a man between 45 and 60 years old with Graves' ophthalmopathy. The chain joins TRBV29-1 to TRBJ2-7; TRBD1 agrees at 9 bases. The CDR3 DNA sequence: TGCAGCGTTGTAGGGGGACAGGGCCGATACGAGCAGTACTTC. Translated: CSVVGGQGRYEQYF.